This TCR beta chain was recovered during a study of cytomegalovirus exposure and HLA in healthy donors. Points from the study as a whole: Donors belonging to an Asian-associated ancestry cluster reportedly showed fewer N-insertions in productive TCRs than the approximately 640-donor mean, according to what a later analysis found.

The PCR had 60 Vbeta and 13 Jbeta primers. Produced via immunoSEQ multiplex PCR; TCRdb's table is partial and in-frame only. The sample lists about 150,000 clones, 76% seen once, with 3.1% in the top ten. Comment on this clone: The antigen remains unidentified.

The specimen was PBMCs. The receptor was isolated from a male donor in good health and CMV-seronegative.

CDR3 DNA: TGTGCCAGCAGCTTAGGACTAGCGGGAGGTAAAGAGACCCAGTACTTC. Protein product: CASSLGLAGGKETQYF. The chain uses TRBV7-7 and TRBJ2-5; 13 nucleotides match TRBD2. With V trimmed by 1 base and J by 3 bases, 2 bases remained unmatched. Germline loops: CDR1 SSHAT, CDR2 FNYEAQ (reference sequence). The CDR3 covers 16 residues.